This T cell receptor beta chain was obtained from a study of blood T cell repertoires in COVID-19. As for the study in general: T cells, B-cell-depleted T cells, or PBMCs supplied cDNA or gDNA.

Trimming left V 0 bases short and J 4 bases short, with 7 bases between. This CDR3 is 13 amino acids long. CDR1 and CDR2 from the germline V gene are SGHRS and YFSETQ. The repertoire was sequenced with immunoSEQ multiplex PCR; TCRdb's copy has only in-frame clones and lacks some. The sample consists of some 250,000 clones, approximately 83% of them appearing once. The sample comprised peripheral blood. This chain uses TRBV5-1 with TRBJ2-5; D unresolved. The receptor comes from a man aged 25-45 years who had recovered from COVID-19. CDR3 residues: CASSLDAGETQYF. Here the CDR3 DNA reads TGCGCCAGCAGCTTGGATGCCGGAGAGACCCAGTACTTC.